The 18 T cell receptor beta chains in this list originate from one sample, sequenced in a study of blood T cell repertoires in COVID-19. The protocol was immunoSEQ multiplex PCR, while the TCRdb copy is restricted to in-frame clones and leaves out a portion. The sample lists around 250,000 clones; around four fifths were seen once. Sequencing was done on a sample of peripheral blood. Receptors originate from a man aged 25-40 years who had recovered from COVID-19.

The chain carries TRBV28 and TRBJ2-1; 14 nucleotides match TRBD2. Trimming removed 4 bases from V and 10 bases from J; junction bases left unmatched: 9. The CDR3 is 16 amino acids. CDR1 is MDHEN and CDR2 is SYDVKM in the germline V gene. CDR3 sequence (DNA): TGTGCCAGCAGTTCCTGGACTAGCGGGGGGTCCCGGGAGCAGTTCTTC. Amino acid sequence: CASSSWTSGGSREQFF. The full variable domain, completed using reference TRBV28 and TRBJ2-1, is DVKVTQSSRYLVKRTGEKVFLECVQDMDHENMFWYRQDPGLGLRLIYFSYDVKMKEKGDIPEGYSVSREKKERFSLILESASTNQTSMYLCASSSWTSGGSREQFFGPGTRLTVL.

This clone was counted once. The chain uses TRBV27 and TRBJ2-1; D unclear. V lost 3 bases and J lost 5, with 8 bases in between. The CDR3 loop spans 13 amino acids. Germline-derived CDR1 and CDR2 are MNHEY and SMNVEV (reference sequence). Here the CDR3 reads CASSFAADNEQFF. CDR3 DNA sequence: TGTGCCAGCAGTTTTGCGGCCGACAATGAGCAGTTCTTC.

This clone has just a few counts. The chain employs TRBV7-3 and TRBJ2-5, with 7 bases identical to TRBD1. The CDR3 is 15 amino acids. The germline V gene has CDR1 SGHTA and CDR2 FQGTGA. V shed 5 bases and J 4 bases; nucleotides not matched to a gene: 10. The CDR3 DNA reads TGTGCCAGCAGCCCCCAGGCGAACAGGGGAGAGACCCAGTACTTC. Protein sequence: CASSPQANRGETQYF.

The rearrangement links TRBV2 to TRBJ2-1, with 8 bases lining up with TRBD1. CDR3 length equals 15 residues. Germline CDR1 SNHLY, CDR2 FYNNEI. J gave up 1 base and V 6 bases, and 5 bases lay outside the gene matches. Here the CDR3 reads CASSVDRASYNEQFF. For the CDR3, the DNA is TGTGCCAGCAGCGTGGACAGGGCTTCCTACAATGAGCAGTTCTTC.

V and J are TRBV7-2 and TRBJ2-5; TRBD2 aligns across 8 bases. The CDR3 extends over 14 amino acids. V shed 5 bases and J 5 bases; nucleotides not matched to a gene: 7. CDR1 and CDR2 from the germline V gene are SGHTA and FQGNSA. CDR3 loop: CASSRTSGEETQYF. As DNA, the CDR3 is TGTGCCAGCAGCAGAACTAGCGGCGAGGAGACCCAGTACTTC.

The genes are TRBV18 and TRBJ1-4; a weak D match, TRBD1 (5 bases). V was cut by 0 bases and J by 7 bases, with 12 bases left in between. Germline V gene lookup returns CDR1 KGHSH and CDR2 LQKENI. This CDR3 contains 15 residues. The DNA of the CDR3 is TGTGCCAGCTCACCACCTCAGCCGGGGGGTGAAAAACTGTTTTTT. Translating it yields CASSPPQPGGEKLFF. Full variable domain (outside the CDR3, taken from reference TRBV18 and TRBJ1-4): NAGVMQNPRHLVRRRGQEARLRCSPMKGHSHVYWYRQLPEEGLKFMVYLQKENIIDESGMPKERFSAEFPKEGPSILRIQQVVRGDSAAYFCASSPPQPGGEKLFFGSGTQLSVL.

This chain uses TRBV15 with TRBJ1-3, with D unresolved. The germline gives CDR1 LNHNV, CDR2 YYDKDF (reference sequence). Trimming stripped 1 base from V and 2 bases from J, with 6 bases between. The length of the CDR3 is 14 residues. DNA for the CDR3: TGTGCCACCAGCAGAGCCGGGACTGGAAACACCATATATTTT. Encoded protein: CATSRAGTGNTIYF.

In DNA form, the CDR3 reads TGTGCCAGCAGCTTAGCGGGGGGGCGGCCAGATACGCAGTATTTT. Its protein is CASSLAGGRPDTQYF. The chain recombines TRBV7-9 with TRBJ2-3; possibly TRBD2 for D (7 bases). Germline V gene data show CDR1 as SEHNR and CDR2 as FQNEAQ (reference sequence). The V end lost 0 bases, the J end lost 4 bases, and 11 bases lay between the germline ends. The CDR3 contains 15 residues.

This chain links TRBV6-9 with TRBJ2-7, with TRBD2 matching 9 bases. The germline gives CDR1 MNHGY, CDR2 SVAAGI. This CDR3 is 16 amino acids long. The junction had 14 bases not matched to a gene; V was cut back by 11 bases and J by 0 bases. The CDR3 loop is CAGTQFSSGSSYEQYV. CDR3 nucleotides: TGTGCCGGCACCCAGTTTAGTAGCGGGAGCTCCTACGAGCAGTACGTC.

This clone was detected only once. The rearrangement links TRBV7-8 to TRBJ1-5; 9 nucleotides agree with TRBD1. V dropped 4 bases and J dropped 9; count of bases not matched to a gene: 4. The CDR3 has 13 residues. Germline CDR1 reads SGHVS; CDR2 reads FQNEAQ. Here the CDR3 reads CASSSDRGGPQHF. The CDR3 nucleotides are TGTGCCAGCAGCTCGGACAGGGGTGGGCCCCAGCATTTT.

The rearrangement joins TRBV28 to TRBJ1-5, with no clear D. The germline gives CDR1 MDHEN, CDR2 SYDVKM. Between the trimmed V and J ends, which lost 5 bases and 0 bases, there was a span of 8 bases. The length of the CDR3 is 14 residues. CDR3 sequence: CASSKFYSNQPQHF. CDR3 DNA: TGTGCCAGCAGTAAATTTTATAGCAATCAGCCCCAGCATTTT.

The CDR3 nucleotides are TGTGCCACCGAGAACAACTATGGCTACACCTTC. Protein sequence: CATENNYGYTF. This rearrangement joins TRBV6-5 to TRBJ1-2, with D unclear. V lost 10 bases to trimming and J lost 2 bases, with 8 bases between them. The V gene's germline CDR1 is MNHEY and CDR2 SVGAGI. The length of the CDR3 is 11 residues.

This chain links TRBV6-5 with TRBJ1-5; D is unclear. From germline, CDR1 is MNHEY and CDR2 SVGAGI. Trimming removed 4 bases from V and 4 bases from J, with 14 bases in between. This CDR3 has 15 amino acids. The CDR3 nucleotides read TGTGCCAGCAGTTCGAGTAGACGGGAAAATCAGCCCCAGCATTTT. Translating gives CASSSSRRENQPQHF.

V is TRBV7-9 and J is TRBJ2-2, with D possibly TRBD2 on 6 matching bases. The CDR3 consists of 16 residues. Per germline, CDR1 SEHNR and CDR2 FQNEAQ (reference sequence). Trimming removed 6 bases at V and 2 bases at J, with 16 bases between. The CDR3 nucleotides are TGTGCCAGCAGGAAACCGGGACTCCGTAACACCGGGGAGCTGTTTTTT. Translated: CASRKPGLRNTGELFF.

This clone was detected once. The CDR3 nucleotides are TGTGCCAGCAGTGAATCGAAGCAGGGCTACAATGAGCAGTTCTTC. Its translation is CASSESKQGYNEQFF. This chain joins TRBV6-4 and TRBJ2-1, with a possible D match to TRBD1 (5 bases). CDR3 length: 15 residues. The ends were cut back, 3 bases at V and 3 bases at J, with 12 bases in the middle. The germline V gene encodes CDR1 MRHNA and CDR2 SNTAGT.

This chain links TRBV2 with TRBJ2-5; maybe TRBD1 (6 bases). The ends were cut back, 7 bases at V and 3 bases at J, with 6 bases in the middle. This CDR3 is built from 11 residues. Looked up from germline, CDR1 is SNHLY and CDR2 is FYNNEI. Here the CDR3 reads CASKGEETQYF. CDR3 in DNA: TGTGCCAGCAAGGGGGAAGAGACCCAGTACTTC.

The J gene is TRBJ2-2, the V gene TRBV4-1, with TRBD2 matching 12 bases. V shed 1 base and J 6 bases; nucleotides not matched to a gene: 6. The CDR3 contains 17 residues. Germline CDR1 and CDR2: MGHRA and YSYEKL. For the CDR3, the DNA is TGCGCCAGCAGCCAAGGGGCTGCTAGCGGGGGGGCCGGGGAGCTGTTTTTT. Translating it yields CASSQGAASGGAGELFF.

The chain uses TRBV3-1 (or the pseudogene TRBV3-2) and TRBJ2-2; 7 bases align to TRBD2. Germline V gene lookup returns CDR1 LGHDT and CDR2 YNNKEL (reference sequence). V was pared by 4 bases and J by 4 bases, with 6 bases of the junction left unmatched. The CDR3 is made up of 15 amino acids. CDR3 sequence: CASSPQRGPTGELFF. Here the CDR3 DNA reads TGTGCCAGCAGCCCTCAGCGGGGTCCCACCGGGGAGCTGTTTTTT.